The 30 T cell receptor beta chains below were found in one sample sequenced in a study of T cell repertoires in cytomegalovirus infection. TCRdb fed the reads into MiXCR, producing one record per CDR3 protein. The sample has roughly 120,000 distinct CDR3 sequences, 30% to 40% seen once. These TCRs' antigens remain unknown. Sequencing was performed on CD8+ T cells from cultured PBMCs, taken from culture after CMV antigen stimulation. The receptor set was obtained from a human donor in good health (CMV status not recorded). Some clones in this sample may be carry-over from other donors' samples.

There are a few counts of this clonotype. The V call is TRBV7-2, the J call TRBJ1-2; the match to TRBD1 covers 7 bases. Germline-derived CDR1 and CDR2 are SGHTA and FQGNSA. The V and J ends lost 4 bases and 5 bases, in that order; junction bases with no gene match: 13. The CDR3 length is 16 residues. CDR3 nucleotides: TGTGCCAGCAGCTCAACTAACTACAGGGGACTATATGGCTACACCTTC. This sequence encodes CASSSTNYRGLYGYTF.

This clonotype has at least ten counts. CDR3 sequence (DNA): TGTGCCAGCAGCTTATCCGGGACAGGGGCTTCACCCCTCCACTTT. Translated, it gives CASSLSGTGASPLHF. The chain has TRBV7-9 and TRBJ1-6, with 10 bases identical to TRBD1. Germline V CDR1 and CDR2: SEHNR, FQNEAQ (reference sequence). There are 15 residues in the CDR3. Trimming cost V 2 bases and J 9 bases; bases outside gene matches: 4.

This clonotype occurred many times. The rearrangement joins TRBV10-3 to TRBJ2-3; possibly TRBD2 for D (6 bases). The CDR3 runs to 15 residues. Germline assignment: CDR1 ENHRY and CDR2 SYGVKD. The germline V and J ends were trimmed by 3 bases and 8 bases, with 18 bases remaining between them. The CDR3: CAISELAGLRGTQYF. CDR3 nucleotide sequence: TGTGCCATCAGTGAACTCGCGGGACTTAGGGGTACGCAGTATTTT.

The CDR3 DNA follows: TGTGCCACCAGCGCAAGGGCAGCGAGGGAGCCCCAGCATTTT. Its translation: CATSARAAREPQHF. The chain is built from TRBV15 and TRBJ1-5, with D unclear. This CDR3 has 14 amino acids. Germline V gives CDR1 LNHNV, CDR2 YYDKDF (reference sequence). V lost 5 bases, J lost 8 bases, and 16 bases lay in between.

The J gene is TRBJ2-1, the V gene TRBV6-5; 10 bases map to TRBD2. The CDR3 contains 15 residues. CDR1 and CDR2 from the germline V gene are MNHEY and SVGAGI. The V and J ends lost 6 bases and 4 bases, in that order; junction bases with no gene match: 6. The CDR3 DNA is TGTGCCAGCAGCCCCCAAGCGGGGGGGTACAATGAGCAGTTCTTC. Translation: CASSPQAGGYNEQFF.

The chain recombines TRBV27 with TRBJ2-2; unclear D gene. Per germline, CDR1 MNHEY and CDR2 SMNVEV (reference sequence). Trimming removed 3 bases at V and 1 base at J, with 15 bases between. The CDR3 runs to 17 residues. CDR3 residues: CASSFLPVRQNTGELFF. The CDR3, as DNA: TGTGCCAGCAGTTTCCTTCCGGTCAGGCAGAACACCGGGGAGCTGTTTTTT.

This sequence joins TRBV11-2 and TRBJ2-7; TRBD1 matches 7 bases. The CDR3 covers 13 residues. Germline assignment: CDR1 SGHAT and CDR2 FQNNGV. The V segment lost 5 bases and the J segment 3 bases; nucleotides outside the gene matches: 4. CDR3 region: CASSVNRGYEQYF. The CDR3 nucleotides are TGTGCCAGCAGCGTCAACAGGGGCTACGAGCAGTACTTC.

This clonotype was detected only a few times. J is TRBJ2-1 and V is TRBV6-6; TRBD2 agrees at 7 bases. V was pared by 2 bases and J by 0 bases, with 7 bases of the junction left unmatched. The CDR3 is 17 amino acids. The germline gives CDR1 MNHNY, CDR2 SVGAGI (reference sequence). In nucleotides, the CDR3 is TGTGCCAGCAGTTACCCCAAAGGGGACTACTCCTACAATGAGCAGTTCTTC. This encodes CASSYPKGDYSYNEQFF.

This clonotype was observed many times. The CDR3 region is CASSLQDLANEKLFF. The CDR3, as DNA: TGTGCCAGCAGCTTACAGGATTTAGCTAATGAAAAACTGTTTTTT. The chain recombines TRBV7-9 with TRBJ1-4; unclear D gene. The V gene's germline CDR1 is SEHNR and CDR2 FQNEAQ (reference sequence). Deletions cut 2 bases from V and 3 bases from J, with 10 bases between. The CDR3 runs to 15 residues.

The gene calls are TRBV10-3 and TRBJ2-3; D is unclear. This CDR3 contains 12 residues. V was clipped by 3 bases and J by 6 bases, with 7 bases between them. Looked up from germline, CDR1 is ENHRY and CDR2 is SYGVKD. In DNA form, the CDR3 reads TGTGCCATCAGTGACCCGCGGGATACGCAGTATTTT. Translated: CAISDPRDTQYF.

The V call is TRBV27, the J call TRBJ1-2, with 10 bases aligning to TRBD1. The junction had 5 bases not matched to a gene; V was cut back by 5 bases and J by 2 bases. The germline V gene encodes CDR1 MNHEY and CDR2 SMNVEV (reference sequence). The CDR3 has 15 residues. The CDR3 loop reads CASSPGQGLNYGYTF. The CDR3 nucleotides are TGTGCCAGCAGTCCGGGACAGGGGTTAAACTATGGCTACACCTTC.

This clonotype came up a few times. CDR3 amino acids: CASSERTGTGGNSPLHF. CDR3 coding DNA: TGTGCCAGCAGTGAAAGAACCGGGACAGGGGGGAATTCACCCCTCCACTTT. The V and J genes are TRBV25-1 and TRBJ1-6, with TRBD1 matching 11 bases. The germline V gene has CDR1 MGHDK and CDR2 SYGVNS. The CDR3 is 17 residues long. J gave up 7 bases and V 2 bases, and 7 bases lay outside the gene matches.

The rearrangement joins TRBV12-3 or TRBV12-4 to TRBJ2-5, with D perhaps matching TRBD1 (6 bases). V shed 7 bases and J shed 3 bases, with 12 bases lying between them. There are 13 residues in the CDR3. The CDR3 nucleotides are TGTGCCAGCATCCTAGGGGGAGAAGAGACCCAGTACTTC. Amino acid sequence: CASILGGEETQYF.

CDR3 DNA: TGTGCCAGTAGTATGGTAGGACTAGCGAGAGGCACAGATACGCAGTATTTT. This sequence encodes CASSMVGLARGTDTQYF. The chain links TRBV19 to TRBJ2-3; 9 nucleotides align to TRBD2. This CDR3 has 17 residues. In germline, CDR1 is LNHDA, CDR2 SQIVND (reference sequence). The V gene end was trimmed by 3 bases and the J gene end by 1 base; junction bases not matched to a gene: 8.

CDR3 DNA sequence: TGCAGTGCCAGACAGGGGGCGAGTGACACTGAAGCTTTCTTT. Protein sequence: CSARQGASDTEAFF. This rearrangement joins TRBV20-1 to TRBJ1-1; 10 positions agree with TRBD1. Unmatched junction bases numbered 7, after V lost 6 bases and J lost 3 bases. There are 14 residues in the CDR3. CDR1 is DFQATT, CDR2 SNEGSKA, per germline (reference sequence).

The chain recombines TRBV6-2 or TRBV6-3 with TRBJ2-1, with no clear D. V dropped 6 bases and J dropped 8 bases, with 11 bases sitting between them. The CDR3 is 12 residues long. Per the germline V gene, CDR1 is MNHEY and CDR2 is SVGEGT. CDR3 bases: TGTGCCAGCAGCTCCGGTGGCGATGAGCAGTTCTTC. It translates to CASSSGGDEQFF.

Only a few counts were recorded for this clonotype. V gene TRBV10-3 combines with J gene TRBJ2-2; D not resolved. This CDR3 is built from 14 residues. Trimming shortened V by 2 bases and J by 0 bases, and 4 bases separated the two germline ends. Germline CDR1 ENHRY, CDR2 SYGVKD. The CDR3 protein is CAISEVSNTGELFF. In DNA form, the CDR3 reads TGTGCCATCAGTGAGGTCTCGAACACCGGGGAGCTGTTTTTT.

This chain joins TRBV2 and TRBJ1-6; TRBD1 is a possible D gene (5 bases). The germline V gene has CDR1 SNHLY and CDR2 FYNNEI. V lost 1 base and J lost 7, with 11 bases in between. The CDR3 runs to 15 residues. DNA for the CDR3: TGTGCCAGCAGTGAAGGGACGGGGGGGAATTCACCCCTCCACTTT. This codes for CASSEGTGGNSPLHF. Supplemented by reference TRBV2 and TRBJ1-6, the full variable domain reads EPEVTQTPSHQVTQMGQEVILRCVPISNHLYFYWYRQILGQKVEFLVSFYNNEISEKSEIFDDQFSVERPDGSNFTLKIRSTKLEDSAMYFCASSEGTGGNSPLHFGNGTRLTVT.

V gene TRBV7-3 combines with J gene TRBJ2-3; TRBD2 agrees at 10 bases. J gave up 2 bases and V 5 bases, and 7 bases lay outside the gene matches. The CDR3 has 16 residues. Germline values: CDR1 SGHTA, CDR2 FQGTGA. The CDR3 loop is CASSVGSGGYTDTQYF. The CDR3 DNA reads TGTGCCAGCAGCGTGGGTAGCGGGGGGTACACAGATACGCAGTATTTT. The full variable domain, its missing parts supplied by reference TRBV7-3 and TRBJ2-3, is GAGVSQTPSNKVTEKGKYVELRCDPISGHTALYWYRQSLGQGPEFLIYFQGTGAADDSGLPNDRFFAVRPEGSVSTLKIQRTERGDSAVYLCASSVGSGGYTDTQYFGPGTRLTVL.

The V and J genes are TRBV7-6 and TRBJ2-1; a weak D match, TRBD1 (6 bases). CDR3 length: 20 amino acids. CDR1 and CDR2 (germline): SGHVS, FNYEAQ. Trimming shortened V by 5 bases and J by 4 bases, and 30 bases separated the two germline ends. CDR3 protein: CASSRENNNPGHRVYNEQFF. The DNA for the CDR3 is TGTGCCAGCAGCCGAGAAAATAATAACCCCGGGCACAGGGTGTACAATGAGCAGTTCTTC.

This clonotype was recorded a few times. The chain is built from TRBV6-2 or TRBV6-3 and TRBJ2-1; D is ambiguous. CDR1 and CDR2 (germline): MNHEY, SVGEGT. This CDR3 is 15 amino acids long. V shed 1 base and J shed 7 bases, with 14 bases lying between them. The CDR3 protein is CASSYWAASGNEQFF. The CDR3 DNA sequence: TGTGCCAGCAGTTACTGGGCAGCGAGTGGAAATGAGCAGTTCTTC.

The V gene is TRBV4-1, the J gene TRBJ1-5; D call uncertain. Germline CDR1 MGHRA, CDR2 YSYEKL. V lost 0 bases, J lost 0 bases, and 18 bases lay in between. This CDR3 has 19 amino acids. Here the CDR3 reads CASSQDAAGRGYSNQPQHF. The CDR3 DNA reads as TGCGCCAGCAGCCAAGATGCGGCAGGACGAGGGTATAGCAATCAGCCCCAGCATTTT.

The chain recombines TRBV6-6 with TRBJ2-1, with D uncertain. The germline gives CDR1 MNHNY, CDR2 SVGAGI (reference sequence). Trimming took 2 bases from V and 8 from J, leaving 13 bases between them. This CDR3 spans 14 amino acids. Here the CDR3 DNA reads TGTGCCAGCAGTTACGGGTTTGTTGGGGATGAGCAGTTCTTC. Protein sequence: CASSYGFVGDEQFF.

This clonotype was counted between two and nine times. A junction end diverges from the germline sequence, so it may reflect a read error. This chain connects TRBV7-9 to TRBJ2-7; D is uncertain. The germline CDR1 and CDR2 sequences are SEHNR and FQNEAQ (reference sequence). The CDR3 loop spans 14 amino acids. The CDR3 protein is CASSFMFPLEPPIF. The CDR3 coding sequence is TGTGCCAGCAGCTTTATGTTTCCGCTGGAACCCCCAATCTTC.

This clonotype was detected only a few times. The chain carries TRBV13 and TRBJ2-7; TRBD1 matches at 9 bases. This CDR3 is built from 14 residues. Germline CDR1 and CDR2: PRHDT and FYEKMQ (reference sequence). V shed 5 bases and J 6 bases; nucleotides not matched to a gene: 8. CDR3: CASSKWGQGIEQYF. DNA for the CDR3: TGTGCCAGCAGCAAATGGGGACAGGGCATCGAGCAGTACTTC.

This chain connects TRBV27 to TRBJ1-1; 7 bases align to TRBD1. CDR1 and CDR2 from the germline V gene are MNHEY and SMNVEV (reference sequence). Losses at the gene ends were 5 bases for V and 4 bases for J; bases not matched to a gene: 10. This CDR3 region has 15 residues. CDR3 sequence reads: CASSTRQGRITEAFF. CDR3 in DNA: TGTGCCAGCAGTACTAGACAGGGTCGGATCACTGAAGCTTTCTTT.

The V gene is TRBV6-5, the J gene TRBJ1-4; 7 bases align to TRBD1. Germline CDR1 and CDR2: MNHEY and SVGAGI. V was pared by 0 bases and J by 5 bases, with 15 bases of the junction left unmatched. There are 19 residues in the CDR3. The CDR3 loop is CASSYSPAVPGGGNEKLFF. For the CDR3, the DNA is TGTGCCAGCAGTTACTCGCCGGCCGTACCTGGAGGGGGCAATGAAAAACTGTTTTTT.

The V and J genes are TRBV2 and TRBJ2-7; TRBD1 matches at 7 bases. J gave up 3 bases and V 8 bases, and 4 bases lay outside the gene matches. Germline CDR1 SNHLY, CDR2 FYNNEI. The CDR3 has 12 residues. In nucleotides, the CDR3 is TGTGCCAGCCGGGACAGTGTCTACGAGCAGTACTTC. It translates to CASRDSVYEQYF.

This sequence joins TRBV28 and TRBJ1-1; 7 bases are shared with TRBD1. V lost 7 bases to trimming and J lost 3 bases; unmatched junction nucleotides: 11. This CDR3 comprises 15 residues. The germline gives CDR1 MDHEN, CDR2 SYDVKM. CDR3 loop: CASKNRDSWDTEAFF. CDR3 sequence (DNA): TGTGCCAGCAAGAATCGGGACAGCTGGGACACTGAAGCTTTCTTT.

This clonotype came up a few times. V and J are TRBV27 and TRBJ2-5; possible D gene TRBD2, 6 bases. Trimming removed 4 bases at V and 5 bases at J, with 11 bases between. CDR1 is MNHEY and CDR2 is SMNVEV in the germline V gene (reference sequence). This CDR3 has 13 amino acids. The CDR3 here is CASSSPEGETQYF. The CDR3 nucleotides are TGTGCCAGCAGTTCGCCGGAGGGGGAGACCCAGTACTTC.